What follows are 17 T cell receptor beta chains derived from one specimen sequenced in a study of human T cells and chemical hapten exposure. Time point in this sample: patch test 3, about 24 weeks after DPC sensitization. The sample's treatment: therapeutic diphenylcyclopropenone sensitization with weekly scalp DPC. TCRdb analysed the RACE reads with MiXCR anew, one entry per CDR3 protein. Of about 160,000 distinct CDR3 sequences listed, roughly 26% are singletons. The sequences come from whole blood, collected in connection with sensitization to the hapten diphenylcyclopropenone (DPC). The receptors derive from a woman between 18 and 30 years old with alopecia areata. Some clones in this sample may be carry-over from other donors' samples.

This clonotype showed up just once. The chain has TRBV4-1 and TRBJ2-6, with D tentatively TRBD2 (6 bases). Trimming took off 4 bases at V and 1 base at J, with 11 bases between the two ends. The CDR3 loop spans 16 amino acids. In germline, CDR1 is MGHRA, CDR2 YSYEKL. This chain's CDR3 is CASSPRGRSGANVLTF. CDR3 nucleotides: TGCGCCAGCAGCCCTCGGGGGAGATCTGGGGCCAACGTCCTGACTTTC.

The DNA for the CDR3 is TGTGCCACCAGTGATTCGACCGGGACGAGGTCCTACAATGAGCAGTTCTTC. This translates into CATSDSTGTRSYNEQFF. The chain links TRBV24-1 to TRBJ2-1; D may be TRBD1 or TRBD2 (5 bases each). V gave up 2 bases and J gave up 1 base, with 14 bases separating them. The CDR3 loop spans 17 amino acids. Germline V lookup: CDR1 KGHDR, CDR2 SFDVKD.

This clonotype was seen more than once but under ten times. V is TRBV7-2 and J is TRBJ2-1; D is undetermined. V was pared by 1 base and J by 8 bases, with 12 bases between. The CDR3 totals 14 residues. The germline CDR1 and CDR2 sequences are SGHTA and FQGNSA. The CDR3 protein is CASSLEAPFDEQFF. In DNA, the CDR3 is TGTGCCAGCAGCTTAGAGGCTCCCTTTGATGAGCAGTTCTTC.

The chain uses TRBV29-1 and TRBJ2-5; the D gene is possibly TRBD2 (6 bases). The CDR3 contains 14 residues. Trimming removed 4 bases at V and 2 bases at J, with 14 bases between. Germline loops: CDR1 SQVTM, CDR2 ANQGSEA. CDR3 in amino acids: CSVVDLADQETQYF. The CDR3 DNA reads TGCAGCGTTGTGGACTTAGCGGATCAAGAGACCCAGTACTTC.

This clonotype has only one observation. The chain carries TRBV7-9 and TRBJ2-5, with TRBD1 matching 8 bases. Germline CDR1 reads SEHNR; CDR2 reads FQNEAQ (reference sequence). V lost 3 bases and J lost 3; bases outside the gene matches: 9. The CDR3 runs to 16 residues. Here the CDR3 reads CASSFPDRAQEETQYF. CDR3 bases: TGTGCCAGCAGCTTCCCGGACAGGGCGCAGGAAGAGACCCAGTACTTC.

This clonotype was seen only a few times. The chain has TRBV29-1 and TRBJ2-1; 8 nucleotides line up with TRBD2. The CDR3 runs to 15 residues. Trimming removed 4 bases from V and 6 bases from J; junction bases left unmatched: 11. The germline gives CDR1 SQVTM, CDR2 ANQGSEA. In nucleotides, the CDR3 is TGCAGCGTTGTCGGCAGGGTAGCGGGACCCAATGAGCAGTTCTTC. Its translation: CSVVGRVAGPNEQFF.

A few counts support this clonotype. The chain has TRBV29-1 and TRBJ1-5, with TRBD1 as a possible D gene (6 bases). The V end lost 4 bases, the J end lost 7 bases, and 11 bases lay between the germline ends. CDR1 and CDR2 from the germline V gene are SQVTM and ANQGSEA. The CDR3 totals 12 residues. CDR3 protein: CSVGGLGQPQHF. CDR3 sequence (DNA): TGCAGCGTTGGGGGGCTCGGGCAGCCCCAGCATTTT.

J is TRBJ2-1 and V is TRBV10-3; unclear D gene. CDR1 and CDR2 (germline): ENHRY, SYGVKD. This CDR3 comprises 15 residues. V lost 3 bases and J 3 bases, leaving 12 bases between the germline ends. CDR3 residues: CAISERTVLYNEQFF. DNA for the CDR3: TGTGCCATCAGTGAACGAACCGTTCTCTACAATGAGCAGTTCTTC.

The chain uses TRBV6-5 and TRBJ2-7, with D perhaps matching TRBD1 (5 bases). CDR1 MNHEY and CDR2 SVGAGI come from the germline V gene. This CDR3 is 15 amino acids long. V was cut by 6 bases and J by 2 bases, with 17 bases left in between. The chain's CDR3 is CASSQDRTWTYEQYF. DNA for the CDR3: TGTGCCAGCAGCCAAGACAGAACTTGGACCTACGAGCAGTACTTC.

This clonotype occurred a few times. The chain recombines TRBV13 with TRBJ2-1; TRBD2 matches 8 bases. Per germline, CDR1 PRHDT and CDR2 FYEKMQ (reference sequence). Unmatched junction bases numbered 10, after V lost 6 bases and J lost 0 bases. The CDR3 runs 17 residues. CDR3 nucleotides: TGTGCCAGCAGGGGACTAGGGCCCCCCGGCTCCTACAATGAGCAGTTCTTC. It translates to CASRGLGPPGSYNEQFF.

CDR3 sequence: CASSPRRWGGGGYTF. The DNA for the CDR3 is TGTGCCAGCAGTCCCAGGAGGTGGGGCGGAGGTGGCTACACCTTC. The rearrangement uses TRBV27 and TRBJ1-2; tentative D call: TRBD1 (5 bases). Germline V CDR1 and CDR2: MNHEY, SMNVEV (reference sequence). V dropped 5 bases and J dropped 7 bases, with 20 bases sitting between them. This CDR3 is built from 15 residues.

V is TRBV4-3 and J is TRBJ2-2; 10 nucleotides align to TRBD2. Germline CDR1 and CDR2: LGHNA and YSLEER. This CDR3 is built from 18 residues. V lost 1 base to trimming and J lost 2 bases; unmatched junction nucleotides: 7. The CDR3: CASSQASGGGFNTGELFF. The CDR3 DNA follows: TGCGCCAGCAGCCAAGCAAGCGGGGGGGGTTTTAACACCGGGGAGCTGTTTTTT.

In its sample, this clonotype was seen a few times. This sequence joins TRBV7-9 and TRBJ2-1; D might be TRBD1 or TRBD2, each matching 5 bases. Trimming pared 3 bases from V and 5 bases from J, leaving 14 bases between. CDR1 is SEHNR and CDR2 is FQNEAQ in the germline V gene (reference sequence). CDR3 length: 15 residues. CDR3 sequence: CASSFGRDAHNEQFF. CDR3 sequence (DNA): TGTGCCAGCAGCTTCGGCCGGGACGCCCACAATGAGCAGTTCTTC. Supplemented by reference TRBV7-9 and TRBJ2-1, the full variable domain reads DTGVSQNPRHKITKRGQNVTFRCDPISEHNRLYWYRQTLGQGPEFLTYFQNEAQLEKSRLLSDRFSAERPKGSFSTLEIQRTEQGDSAMYLCASSFGRDAHNEQFFGPGTRLTVL.

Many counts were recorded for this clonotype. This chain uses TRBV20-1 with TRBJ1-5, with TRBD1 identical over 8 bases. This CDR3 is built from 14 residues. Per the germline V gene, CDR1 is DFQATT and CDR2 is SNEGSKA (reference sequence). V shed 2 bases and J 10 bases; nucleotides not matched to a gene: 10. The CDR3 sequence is CSARSGQGARPQHF. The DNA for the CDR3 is TGCAGTGCTAGATCCGGGCAGGGGGCGCGCCCCCAGCATTTT.

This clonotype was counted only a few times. The CDR3 coding sequence is TGCGCCAGCAGAACTTCCCGGGAGCTGTTTTTT. Translated: CASRTSRELFF. The rearrangement links TRBV5-1 to TRBJ2-2; the D is unclear. The CDR3 length is 11 residues. Trimming took off 5 bases at V and 9 bases at J, with 8 bases between the two ends. Germline CDR1 is SGHRS and CDR2 is YFSETQ.

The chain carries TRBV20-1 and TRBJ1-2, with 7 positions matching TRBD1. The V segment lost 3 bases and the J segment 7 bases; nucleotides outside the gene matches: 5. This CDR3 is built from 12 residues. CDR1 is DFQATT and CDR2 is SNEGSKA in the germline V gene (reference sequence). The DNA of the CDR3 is TGCAGTGCTAGTACAGGGGAAATTGGCTACACCTTC. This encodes CSASTGEIGYTF.

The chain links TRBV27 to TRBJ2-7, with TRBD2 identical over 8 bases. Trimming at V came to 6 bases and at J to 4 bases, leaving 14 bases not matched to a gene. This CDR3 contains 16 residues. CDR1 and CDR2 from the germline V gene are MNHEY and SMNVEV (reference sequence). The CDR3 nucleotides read TGTGCCAGCAGCCCCAAAGTAGCGGGGAGGCCGTACGAGCAGTACTTC. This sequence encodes CASSPKVAGRPYEQYF.